The TCR beta chain under discussion was sequenced for a study of blood T cell repertoires in COVID-19. Background on the study: T cells, B-cell-depleted T cells, or PBMCs provided the cDNA or gDNA that served as material.

J gave up 8 bases and V 10 bases, and 7 bases lay outside the gene matches. Germline-derived CDR1 and CDR2 are LNHDA and SQIVND (reference sequence). This CDR3 is built from 11 residues. Study processing details: The authors estimated nucleated cell counts from reference gene primer amplification. The data were produced by immunoSEQ multiplex PCR, yet TCRdb's version contains in-frame clones alone and is incomplete. V, J and clone size are those of that table, while D and trimming were read from the DNA. The sample carries over 400,000 clones, about 89% recorded once. The TCR comes from a woman between 50 and 59 years old with COVID-19, enrolled during active disease. Sequencing was done on a sample of peripheral blood. V and J are TRBV19 and TRBJ1-2; 7 positions match TRBD1. CDR3: CATRTGDGYTF. In DNA form, the CDR3 reads TGTGCCACCAGGACAGGTGACGGCTACACCTTC.